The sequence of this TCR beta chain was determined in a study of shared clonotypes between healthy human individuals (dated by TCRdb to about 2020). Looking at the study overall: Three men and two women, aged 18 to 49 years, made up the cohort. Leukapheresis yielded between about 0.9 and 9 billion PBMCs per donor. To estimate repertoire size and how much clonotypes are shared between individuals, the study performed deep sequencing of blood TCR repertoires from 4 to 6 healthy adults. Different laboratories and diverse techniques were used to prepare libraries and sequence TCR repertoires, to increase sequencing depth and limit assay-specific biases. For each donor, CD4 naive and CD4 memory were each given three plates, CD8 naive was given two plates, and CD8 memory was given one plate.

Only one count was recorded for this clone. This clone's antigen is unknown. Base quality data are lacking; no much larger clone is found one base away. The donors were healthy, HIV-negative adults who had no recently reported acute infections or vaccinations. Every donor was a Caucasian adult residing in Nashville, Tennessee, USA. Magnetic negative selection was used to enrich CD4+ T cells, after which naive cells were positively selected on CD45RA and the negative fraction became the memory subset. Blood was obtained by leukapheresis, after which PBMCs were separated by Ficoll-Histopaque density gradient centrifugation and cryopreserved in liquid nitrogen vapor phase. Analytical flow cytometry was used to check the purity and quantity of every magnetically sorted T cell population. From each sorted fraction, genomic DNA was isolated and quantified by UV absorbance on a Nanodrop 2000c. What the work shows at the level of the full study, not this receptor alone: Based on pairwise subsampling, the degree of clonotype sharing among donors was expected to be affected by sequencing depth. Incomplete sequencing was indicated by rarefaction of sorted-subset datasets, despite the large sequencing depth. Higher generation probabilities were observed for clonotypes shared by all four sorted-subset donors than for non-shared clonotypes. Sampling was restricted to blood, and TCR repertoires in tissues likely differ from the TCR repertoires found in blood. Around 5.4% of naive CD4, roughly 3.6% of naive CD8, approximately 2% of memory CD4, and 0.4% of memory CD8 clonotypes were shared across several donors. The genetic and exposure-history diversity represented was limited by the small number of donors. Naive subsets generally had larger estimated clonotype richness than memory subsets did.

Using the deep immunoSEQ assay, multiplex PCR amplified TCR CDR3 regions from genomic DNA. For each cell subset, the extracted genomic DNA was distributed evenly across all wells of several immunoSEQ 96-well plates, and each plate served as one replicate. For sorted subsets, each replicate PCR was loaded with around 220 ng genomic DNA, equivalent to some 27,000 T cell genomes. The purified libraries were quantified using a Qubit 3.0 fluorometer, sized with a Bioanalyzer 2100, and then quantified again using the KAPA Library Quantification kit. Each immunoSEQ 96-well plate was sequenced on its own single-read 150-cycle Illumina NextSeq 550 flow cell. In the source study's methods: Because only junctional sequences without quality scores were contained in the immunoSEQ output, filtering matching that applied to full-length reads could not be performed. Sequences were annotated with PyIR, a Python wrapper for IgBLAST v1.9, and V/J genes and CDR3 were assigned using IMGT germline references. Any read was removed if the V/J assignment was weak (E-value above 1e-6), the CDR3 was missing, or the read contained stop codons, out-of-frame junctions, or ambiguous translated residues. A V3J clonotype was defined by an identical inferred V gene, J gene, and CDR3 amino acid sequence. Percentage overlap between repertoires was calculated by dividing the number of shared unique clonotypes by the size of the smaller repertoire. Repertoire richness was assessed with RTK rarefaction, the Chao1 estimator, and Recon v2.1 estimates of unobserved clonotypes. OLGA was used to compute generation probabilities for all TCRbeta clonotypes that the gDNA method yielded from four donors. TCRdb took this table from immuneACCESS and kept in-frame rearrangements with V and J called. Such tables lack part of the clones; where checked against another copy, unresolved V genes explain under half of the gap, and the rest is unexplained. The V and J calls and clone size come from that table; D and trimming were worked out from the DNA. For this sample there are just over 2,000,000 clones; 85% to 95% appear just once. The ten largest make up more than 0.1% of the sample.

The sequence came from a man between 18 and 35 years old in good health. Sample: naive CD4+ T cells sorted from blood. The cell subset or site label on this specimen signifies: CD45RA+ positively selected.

This receptor has the CDR3 CASSPDSPQPETQYF. The DNA sequence is as follows: TGTGCCAGCAGCCCGGACAGCCCACAGCCAGAGACCCAGTACTTC. The rearranged chain carries TRBV7-2 and TRBJ2-5; possibly the D gene is TRBD1, per 6 matching bases. Relative to germline, V is 5 bases shorter and J is 4 bases shorter, with 17 bases between their ends. According to the germline V gene, CDR1 reads SGHTA and CDR2 reads FQGNSA. Its CDR3 holds 15 amino acids, cysteine through phenylalanine. Only the CDR3 region is kept as DNA, spanning 45 bases read in frame from base 1.